These 18 T cell receptor beta chains originate from one sample sequenced in a study of cytomegalovirus exposure and HLA in healthy donors. Primers: 60 Vbeta forward and 13 Jbeta reverse. Libraries were prepared by immunoSEQ multiplex PCR; TCRdb keeps only in-frame clonotypes and omits some of them. The sample carries approximately 190,000 clones, 75% to 85% recorded once. Sequenced: PBMCs. The receptors here all came from a woman between 45 and 60 years old in good health and CMV-seropositive.

The chain uses TRBV18 and TRBJ1-1, with 12 positions matching TRBD1. The V and J ends lost 4 bases and 4 bases, in that order; junction bases with no gene match: 13. The CDR3 is made up of 18 amino acids. Per the germline V gene, CDR1 is KGHSH and CDR2 is LQKENI. As DNA, the CDR3 is TGTGCCAGCTCACTTTTCACCGGGACAGGGGGCTTCGGCACTGAAGCTTTCTTT. As protein: CASSLFTGTGGFGTEAFF.

This chain joins TRBV29-1 and TRBJ2-1; TRBD2 matches 7 bases. CDR3 size: 13 residues. Germline V gene lookup returns CDR1 SQVTM and CDR2 ANQGSEA. Losses at the gene ends were 5 bases for V and 6 bases for J; bases not matched to a gene: 7. DNA of the CDR3: TGCAGCGTTCTAAAGACTAGCAGCAATGAGCAGTTCTTC. Its protein product is CSVLKTSSNEQFF.

This clone is a singleton in its sample. The chain uses TRBV28 and TRBJ1-2, with D unclear. The CDR3 has 15 amino acids. Trimming cost V 5 bases and J 5 bases, with 18 bases left between them. Germline V gene sequence: CDR1 MDHEN, CDR2 SYDVKM. The CDR3, as DNA: TGTGCCAGCAGTCTCCCTCCGCCCTCTATTTATGGCTACACCTTC. Its translation is CASSLPPPSIYGYTF.

The V and J genes are TRBV28 and TRBJ2-5, with 8 positions matching TRBD1. TRBJ2-7 matches the DNA end more closely, so the J call is doubtful. The CDR3 has 15 amino acids. The germline V gene has CDR1 MDHEN and CDR2 SYDVKM. CDR3 loop: CASSRSGTGHLEQYF. The CDR3 nucleotides read TGTGCCAGCAGCCGATCGGGGACAGGACACCTCGAGCAGTACTTC.

This sequence joins TRBV5-1 and TRBJ2-3; 10 positions agree with TRBD2. J was trimmed by 5 bases and V by 2 bases; bases with no gene match: 5. Looked up from germline, CDR1 is SGHRS and CDR2 is YFSETQ. The CDR3 contains 15 residues. CDR3 loop: CASSLGTSGKDTQYF. The CDR3 bases are TGCGCCAGCAGCTTAGGAACTAGCGGGAAAGATACGCAGTATTTT.

The genes are TRBV18 and TRBJ1-3, with a weak D call TRBD1 (6 bases). Trimming cost V 3 bases and J 0 bases, with 9 bases left between them. The germline gives CDR1 KGHSH, CDR2 LQKENI. This CDR3 has 15 amino acids. The CDR3 spells CASSPGASSGNTIYF. CDR3 bases: TGTGCCAGCTCACCGGGGGCTTCCTCTGGAAACACCATATATTTT.

CDR3 nucleotides: TGTGCCAGCTCACGAACAGAAAATCAGCCCCAGCATTTT. Translated, it gives CASSRTENQPQHF. The chain uses TRBV18 and TRBJ1-5; D is undetermined. This CDR3 comprises 13 residues. Germline V gene sequence: CDR1 KGHSH, CDR2 LQKENI. Trimming left V 4 bases short and J 4 bases short, with 8 bases between.

This clone was seen more than once but under ten times. V usage is TRBV28 and J usage is TRBJ1-5, with a weak D call TRBD1 (6 bases). The germline CDR1 and CDR2 sequences are MDHEN and SYDVKM. Trimming left V 2 bases short and J 3 bases short, with 11 bases between. This CDR3 contains 15 residues. In nucleotides, the CDR3 is TGTGCCAGCAGTTTAGATACAGGGTACAATCAGCCCCAGCATTTT. It yields the protein CASSLDTGYNQPQHF.

Only one count was recorded for this clone. The chain carries TRBV5-1 and TRBJ1-1; D is perhaps TRBD1 (5 bases). V shed 4 bases and J shed 5 bases, with 15 bases lying between them. The CDR3 extends over 14 amino acids. Germline CDR1 reads SGHRS; CDR2 reads YFSETQ. DNA for the CDR3: TGCGCCAGCAGCACCCAAGGGGCCAGGACTGAAGCTTTCTTT. Residues: CASSTQGARTEAFF.

The DNA for the CDR3 is TGTGCCAGTAGTACTCCCGGCAAGACTTCCTACGAGCAGTACTTC. Residues: CASSTPGKTSYEQYF. The V call is TRBV19, the J call TRBJ2-7; unclear D gene. Trimming left V 4 bases short and J 1 base short, with 14 bases between. Per germline, CDR1 LNHDA and CDR2 SQIVND (reference sequence). This CDR3 has 15 amino acids.

The chain carries TRBV2 and TRBJ2-3; the match to TRBD2 covers 8 bases. With V trimmed by 9 bases and J by 3 bases, 8 bases remained unmatched. Germline V lookup: CDR1 SNHLY, CDR2 FYNNEI. The CDR3 is made up of 14 amino acids. The CDR3 loop is CASEAGAATDTQYF. The CDR3, as DNA: TGTGCCAGTGAAGCGGGAGCAGCTACAGATACGCAGTATTTT.

This chain connects TRBV2 to TRBJ2-2, with TRBD1 identical over 9 bases. The V segment lost 8 bases and the J segment 5 bases; nucleotides outside the gene matches: 6. From germline, CDR1 is SNHLY and CDR2 FYNNEI. The CDR3 totals 14 residues. In DNA form, the CDR3 reads TGTGCCAGCTGCGGACAGGGGTTTACCGGGGAGCTGTTTTTT. This codes for CASCGQGFTGELFF. Complete variable domain (other parts from reference TRBV2 and TRBJ2-2): EPEVTQTPSHQVTQMGQEVILRCVPISNHLYFYWYRQILGQKVEFLVSFYNNEISEKSEIFDDQFSVERPDGSNFTLKIRSTKLEDSAMYFCASCGQGFTGELFFGEGSRLTVL.

The chain uses TRBV11-2 and TRBJ2-5, with D possibly being TRBD1 (5 bases). Germline lookup yields CDR1 SGHAT and CDR2 FQNNGV. The CDR3 runs to 15 residues. Trimming took off 2 bases at V and 4 bases at J, with 14 bases between the two ends. The CDR3 loop reads CASSLSYQGSETQYF. CDR3 DNA sequence: TGTGCCAGCAGCTTATCCTACCAGGGTTCAGAGACCCAGTACTTC. The full variable domain, its missing parts supplied by reference TRBV11-2 and TRBJ2-5, is EAGVAQSPRYKIIEKRQSVAFWCNPISGHATLYWYQQILGQGPKLLIQFQNNGVVDDSQLPKDRFSAERLKGVDSTLKIQPAKLEDSAVYLCASSLSYQGSETQYFGPGTRLLVL.

This chain joins TRBV28 and TRBJ2-1; 8 nucleotides align to TRBD1. The CDR3 is 17 amino acids. The V segment lost 3 bases and the J segment 7 bases; nucleotides outside the gene matches: 14. CDR1 MDHEN and CDR2 SYDVKM come from the germline V gene. The chain's CDR3 is CASSFFAGGAFRNEQFF. As DNA, the CDR3 is TGTGCCAGCAGTTTCTTCGCAGGGGGCGCATTTAGGAATGAGCAGTTCTTC.

The gene calls are TRBV4-1 and TRBJ1-2, with 7 bases lining up with TRBD1. With 0 bases clipped from V and 5 bases from J, the junction kept 3 bases outside the gene matches. Per germline, CDR1 MGHRA and CDR2 YSYEKL. The CDR3 has 14 amino acids. As DNA, the CDR3 is TGCGCCAGCAGCCAAGATGCAGGGGGGTATGGCTACACCTTC. Protein product: CASSQDAGGYGYTF.

The chain couples TRBV30 to TRBJ1-2; D uncertain. This CDR3 has 13 amino acids. Germline V lookup: CDR1 GTSNPN, CDR2 SVGIG (reference sequence). Trimming removed 5 bases from V and 4 bases from J, with 14 bases in between. CDR3 sequence reads: CAWHLAGSYGYTF. CDR3 sequence (DNA): TGTGCCTGGCACCTCGCCGGGAGCTATGGCTACACCTTC.

V gene TRBV7-2 combines with J gene TRBJ2-1; TRBD2 matches 11 bases. This CDR3 region has 15 residues. The junction had 4 bases not matched to a gene; V was cut back by 4 bases and J by 5 bases. Looked up from germline, CDR1 is SGHTA and CDR2 is FQGNSA. The CDR3: CASSSSGGHNNEQFF. The CDR3 DNA reads as TGTGCCAGCAGCTCTAGCGGGGGGCATAACAATGAGCAGTTCTTC.

This clone was found once. The chain combines TRBV6-6 with TRBJ2-5, with D perhaps TRBD2 (6 bases). The germline V and J ends were trimmed by 0 bases and 1 base, with 9 bases remaining between them. Germline V gene lookup returns CDR1 MNHNY and CDR2 SVGAGI (reference sequence). This CDR3 has 15 amino acids. This CDR3 reads CASSYSREGQETQYF. CDR3 nucleotide sequence: TGTGCCAGCAGTTACTCGCGGGAAGGCCAAGAGACCCAGTACTTC.